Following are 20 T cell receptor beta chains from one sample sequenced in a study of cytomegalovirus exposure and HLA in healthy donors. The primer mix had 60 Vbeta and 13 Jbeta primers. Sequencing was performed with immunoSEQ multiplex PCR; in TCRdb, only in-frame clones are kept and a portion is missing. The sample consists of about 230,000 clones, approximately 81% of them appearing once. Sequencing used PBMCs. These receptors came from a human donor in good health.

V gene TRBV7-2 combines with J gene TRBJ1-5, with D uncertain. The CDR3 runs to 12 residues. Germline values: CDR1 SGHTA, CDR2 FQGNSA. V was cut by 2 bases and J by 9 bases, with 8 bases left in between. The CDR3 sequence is CASSLRAGPQHF. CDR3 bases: TGTGCCAGCAGCTTAAGGGCGGGGCCCCAGCATTTT.

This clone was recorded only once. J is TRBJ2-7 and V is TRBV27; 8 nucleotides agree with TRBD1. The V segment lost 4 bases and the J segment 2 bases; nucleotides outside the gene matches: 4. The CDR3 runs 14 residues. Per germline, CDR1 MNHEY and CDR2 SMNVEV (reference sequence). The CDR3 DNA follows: TGTGCCAGCAGTTCGGACAGGGCCCCCTACGAGCAGTACTTC. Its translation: CASSSDRAPYEQYF.

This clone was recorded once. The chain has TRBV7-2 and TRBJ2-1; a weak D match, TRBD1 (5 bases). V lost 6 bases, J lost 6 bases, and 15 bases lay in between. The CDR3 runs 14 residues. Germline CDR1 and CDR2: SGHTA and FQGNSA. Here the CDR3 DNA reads TGTGCCAGCAGAGTCCAGGGTTCATCCAATGAGCAGTTCTTC. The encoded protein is CASRVQGSSNEQFF.

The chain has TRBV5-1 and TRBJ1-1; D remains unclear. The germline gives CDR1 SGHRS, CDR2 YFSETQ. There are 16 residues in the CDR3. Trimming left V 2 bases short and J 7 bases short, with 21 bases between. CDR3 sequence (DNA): TGCGCCAGCAGCTTCCGCACCCCCAGCGATCGGGGTGAAGCTTTCTTT. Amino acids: CASSFRTPSDRGEAFF.

CDR3 coding DNA: TGTGCCAGCAGTTTTTCGGGCTCCTACGAGCAGTACTTC. Translating gives CASSFSGSYEQYF. V is TRBV28 and J is TRBJ2-7; D call uncertain. CDR1 and CDR2 from the germline V gene are MDHEN and SYDVKM. The CDR3 consists of 13 residues. V lost 3 bases and J 0 bases, leaving 6 bases between the germline ends. Full variable domain (remainder filled in from reference TRBV28 and TRBJ2-7): DVKVTQSSRYLVKRTGEKVFLECVQDMDHENMFWYRQDPGLGLRLIYFSYDVKMKEKGDIPEGYSVSREKKERFSLILESASTNQTSMYLCASSFSGSYEQYFGPGTRLTVT.

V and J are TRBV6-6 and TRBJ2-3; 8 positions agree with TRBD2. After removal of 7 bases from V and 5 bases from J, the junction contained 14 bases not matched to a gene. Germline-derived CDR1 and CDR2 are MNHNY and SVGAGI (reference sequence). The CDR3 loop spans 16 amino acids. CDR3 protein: CASTSTGGQAQDTQYF. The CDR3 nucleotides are TGTGCCAGCACCTCGACGGGGGGGCAGGCACAAGATACGCAGTATTTT.

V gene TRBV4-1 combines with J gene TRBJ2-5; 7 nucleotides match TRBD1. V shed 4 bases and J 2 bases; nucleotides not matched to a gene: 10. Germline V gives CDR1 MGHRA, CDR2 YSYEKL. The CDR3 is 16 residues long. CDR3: CASSPVGQEHQETQYF. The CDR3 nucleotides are TGCGCCAGCAGCCCCGTAGGACAGGAACATCAAGAGACCCAGTACTTC.

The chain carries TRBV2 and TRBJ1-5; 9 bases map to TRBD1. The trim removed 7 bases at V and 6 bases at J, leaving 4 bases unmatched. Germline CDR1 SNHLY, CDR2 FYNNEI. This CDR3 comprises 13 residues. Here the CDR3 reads CASKGQGFQPQHF. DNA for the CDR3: TGTGCCAGCAAGGGACAGGGTTTTCAGCCCCAGCATTTT. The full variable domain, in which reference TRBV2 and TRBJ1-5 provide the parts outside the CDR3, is EPEVTQTPSHQVTQMGQEVILRCVPISNHLYFYWYRQILGQKVEFLVSFYNNEISEKSEIFDDQFSVERPDGSNFTLKIRSTKLEDSAMYFCASKGQGFQPQHFGDGTRLSIL.

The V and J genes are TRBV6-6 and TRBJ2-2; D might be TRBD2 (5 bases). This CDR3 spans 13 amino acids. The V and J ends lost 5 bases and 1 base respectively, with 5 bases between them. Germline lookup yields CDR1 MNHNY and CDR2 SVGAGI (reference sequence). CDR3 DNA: TGTGCCAGCAGTCGGGAGAACACCGGGGAGCTGTTTTTT. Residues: CASSRENTGELFF.

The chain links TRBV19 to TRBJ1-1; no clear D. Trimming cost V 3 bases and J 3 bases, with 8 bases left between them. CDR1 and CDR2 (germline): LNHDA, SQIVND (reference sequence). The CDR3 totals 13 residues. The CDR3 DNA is TGTGCCAGTAGTATCCAGCGATACACTGAAGCTTTCTTT. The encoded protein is CASSIQRYTEAFF. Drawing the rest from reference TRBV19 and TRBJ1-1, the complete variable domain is DGGITQSPKYLFRKEGQNVTLSCEQNLNHDAMYWYRQDPGQGLRLIYYSQIVNDFQKGDIAEGYSVSREKKESFPLTVTSAQKNPTAFYLCASSIQRYTEAFFGQGTRLTVV.

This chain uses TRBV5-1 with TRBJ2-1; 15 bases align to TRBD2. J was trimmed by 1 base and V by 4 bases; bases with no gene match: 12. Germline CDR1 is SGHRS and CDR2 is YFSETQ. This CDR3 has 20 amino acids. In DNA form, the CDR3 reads TGCGCCAGCAGCCGGTGGGGACTAGCGGGAGGCGATGGGTCCTACAATGAGCAGTTCTTC. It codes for CASSRWGLAGGDGSYNEQFF.

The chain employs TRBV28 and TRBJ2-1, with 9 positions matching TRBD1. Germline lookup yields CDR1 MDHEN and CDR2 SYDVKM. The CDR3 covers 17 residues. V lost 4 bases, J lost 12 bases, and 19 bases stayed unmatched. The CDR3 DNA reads TGTGCCAGCAGTTCGCCGGGACAGGGTTTCCCTAGTAACGGGCAGTTCTTC. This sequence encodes CASSSPGQGFPSNGQFF.

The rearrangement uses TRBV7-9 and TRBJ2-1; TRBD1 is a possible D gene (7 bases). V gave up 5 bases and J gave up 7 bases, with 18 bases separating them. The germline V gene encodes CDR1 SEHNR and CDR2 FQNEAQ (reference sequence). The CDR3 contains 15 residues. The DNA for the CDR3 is TGTGCCAGCAGCCTCGGGGACAGTGGAGGGAATGAGCAGTTCTTC. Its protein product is CASSLGDSGGNEQFF.

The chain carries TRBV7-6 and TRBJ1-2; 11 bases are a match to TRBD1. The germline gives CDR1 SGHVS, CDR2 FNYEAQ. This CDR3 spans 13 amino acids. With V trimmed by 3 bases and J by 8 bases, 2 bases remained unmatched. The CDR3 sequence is CASSLGQGGGYTF. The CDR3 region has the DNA TGTGCCAGCAGCTTGGGACAGGGGGGAGGCTACACCTTC.

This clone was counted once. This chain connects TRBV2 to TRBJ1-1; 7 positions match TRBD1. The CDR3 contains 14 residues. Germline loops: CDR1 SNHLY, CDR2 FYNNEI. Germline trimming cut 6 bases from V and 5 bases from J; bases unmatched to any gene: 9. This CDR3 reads CASRGLTGRTEAFF. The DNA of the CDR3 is TGTGCCAGCAGGGGCCTGACAGGGAGGACTGAAGCTTTCTTT.

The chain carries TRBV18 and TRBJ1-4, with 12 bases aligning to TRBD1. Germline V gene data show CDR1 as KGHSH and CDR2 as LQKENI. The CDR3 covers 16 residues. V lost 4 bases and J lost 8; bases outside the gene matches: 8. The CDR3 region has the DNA TGTGCCAGCTCACTAATCCGGGACAGGGGGCGCGAAAAACTGTTTTTT. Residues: CASSLIRDRGREKLFF. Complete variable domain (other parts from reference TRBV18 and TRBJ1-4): NAGVMQNPRHLVRRRGQEARLRCSPMKGHSHVYWYRQLPEEGLKFMVYLQKENIIDESGMPKERFSAEFPKEGPSILRIQQVVRGDSAAYFCASSLIRDRGREKLFFGSGTQLSVL.

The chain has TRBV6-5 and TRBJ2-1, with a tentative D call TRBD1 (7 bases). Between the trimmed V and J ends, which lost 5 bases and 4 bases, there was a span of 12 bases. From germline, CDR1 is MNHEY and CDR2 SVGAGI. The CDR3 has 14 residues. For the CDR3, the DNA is TGTGCCAGCAGTGCCGGGGGACAGTACAATGAGCAGTTCTTC. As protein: CASSAGGQYNEQFF.

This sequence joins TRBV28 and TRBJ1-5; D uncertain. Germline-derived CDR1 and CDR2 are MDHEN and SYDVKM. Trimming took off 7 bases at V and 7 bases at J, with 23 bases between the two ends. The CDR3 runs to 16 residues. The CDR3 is CASIERQTLPGQPQHF. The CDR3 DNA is TGTGCCAGCATAGAGAGGCAGACCCTACCCGGCCAGCCCCAGCATTTT.

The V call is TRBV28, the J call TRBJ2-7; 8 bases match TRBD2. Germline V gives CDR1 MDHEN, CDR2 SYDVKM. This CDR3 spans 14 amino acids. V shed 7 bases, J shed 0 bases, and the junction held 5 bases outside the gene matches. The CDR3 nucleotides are TGTGCCAGCACTCGGGGGGGGAGCTCCTACGAGCAGTACTTC. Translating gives CASTRGGSSYEQYF.

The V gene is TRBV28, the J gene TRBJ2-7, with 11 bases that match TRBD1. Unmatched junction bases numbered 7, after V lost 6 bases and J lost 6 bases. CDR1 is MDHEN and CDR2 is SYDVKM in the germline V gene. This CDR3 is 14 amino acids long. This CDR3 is CASRVAGQGGEQYF. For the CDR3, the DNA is TGTGCCAGCAGGGTAGCGGGACAGGGGGGCGAGCAGTACTTC.